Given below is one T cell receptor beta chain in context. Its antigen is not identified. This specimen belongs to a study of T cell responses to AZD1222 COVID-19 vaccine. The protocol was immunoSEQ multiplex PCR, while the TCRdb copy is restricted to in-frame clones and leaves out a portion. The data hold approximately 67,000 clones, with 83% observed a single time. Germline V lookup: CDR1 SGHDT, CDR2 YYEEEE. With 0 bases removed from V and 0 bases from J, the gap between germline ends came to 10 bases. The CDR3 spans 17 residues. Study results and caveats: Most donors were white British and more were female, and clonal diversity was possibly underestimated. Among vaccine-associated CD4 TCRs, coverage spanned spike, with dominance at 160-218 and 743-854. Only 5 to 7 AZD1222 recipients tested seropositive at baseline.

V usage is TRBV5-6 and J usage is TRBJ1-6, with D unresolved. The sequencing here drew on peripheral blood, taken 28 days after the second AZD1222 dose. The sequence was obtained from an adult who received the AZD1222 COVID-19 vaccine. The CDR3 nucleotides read TGTGCCAGCAGCTTGGCCTGGAGGGTCTCCTATAATTCACCCCTCCACTTT. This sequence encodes CASSLAWRVSYNSPLHF. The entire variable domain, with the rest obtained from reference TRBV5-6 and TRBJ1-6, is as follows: DAGVTQSPTHLIKTRGQQVTLRCSPKSGHDTVSWYQQALGQGPQFIFQYYEEEERQRGNFPDRFSGHQFPNYSSELNVNALLLGDSALYLCASSLAWRVSYNSPLHFGNGTRLTVT.